Listed below are T cell receptor beta chains from one sample, sequenced in a study of blood T cell repertoires in COVID-19. The data were produced by immunoSEQ multiplex PCR, yet TCRdb's version contains in-frame clones alone and is incomplete. The sample carries about 200,000 clones, roughly nine tenths recorded once. Sequencing used peripheral blood. These receptors were obtained from a man aged 55 to 69 with COVID-19, enrolled during active disease. Both conserved end residues are part of each CDR3.

v_call	j_call	cdr3_aa
TRBV5-8	TRBJ1-4	CASSPGQGARKLFF
TRBV19	TRBJ1-6	CASSIGQGNSPLHF
TRBV15	TRBJ1-5	CATSRDGTGSSGQPQHF
TRBV27	TRBJ2-7	CASRPSYRVSRNEQYF
TRBV6-2/TRBV6-3	TRBJ1-6	CASSYSTHAAAALHF
TRBV2	TRBJ2-7	CATGTDYEQYF
TRBV3-1/TRBV3-2	TRBJ1-2	CASSPTGDRGYTF
TRBV28	TRBJ1-2	CASRQDRVPYGYTF
TRBV7-9	TRBJ1-2	CASSKPGQGAQPTF
TRBV4-2	TRBJ2-7	CASGPTGSEQYF
TRBV10-3	TRBJ2-7	CAISEASSPSYEQYF
TRBV28	TRBJ1-5	CASNRSNQPQHF
TRBV5-1	TRBJ2-7	CASSSLAYEQYF
TRBV29-1	TRBJ1-1	CSVHTGVSTEAFF
TRBV5-1	TRBJ2-2	CASSLDSTALSGELFF
TRBV27	TRBJ1-2	CASRSHTNYGYTF
TRBV6-2/TRBV6-3	TRBJ2-7	CASSYSGGSRSYEQYF
TRBV7-9	TRBJ2-7	CASSRDYSYEQYF
TRBV5-4	TRBJ2-2	CASSLDRGQDGELFF
TRBV24-1	TRBJ2-3	CATSDSGHGTQTDTQYF
TRBV4-1	TRBJ2-2	CASRGGEGATGELFF
TRBV6-2/TRBV6-3	TRBJ2-7	CASSYPRGSANSYEQYF
TRBV6-5	TRBJ1-2	CASSKTQGTNYGYTF
TRBV12-5	TRBJ1-1	CASGPAGATEAFF
TRBV27	TRBJ2-5	CASSHRAGGPGETQYF
TRBV3-1/TRBV3-2	TRBJ1-1	CASSRQGTEAFF
TRBV5-1	TRBJ1-4	CASRPTGHTDEKLFF
TRBV5-1	TRBJ2-3	CASSLVLAEGDTQYF
TRBV9	TRBJ2-3	CASSVATGGLAVSQYF
TRBV10-3	TRBJ2-1	CAIGAGSITYNEQFF
TRBV19	TRBJ1-1	CASSITGLIMNTEAFF
TRBV19	TRBJ1-1	CASSIVSGVSTEAFF